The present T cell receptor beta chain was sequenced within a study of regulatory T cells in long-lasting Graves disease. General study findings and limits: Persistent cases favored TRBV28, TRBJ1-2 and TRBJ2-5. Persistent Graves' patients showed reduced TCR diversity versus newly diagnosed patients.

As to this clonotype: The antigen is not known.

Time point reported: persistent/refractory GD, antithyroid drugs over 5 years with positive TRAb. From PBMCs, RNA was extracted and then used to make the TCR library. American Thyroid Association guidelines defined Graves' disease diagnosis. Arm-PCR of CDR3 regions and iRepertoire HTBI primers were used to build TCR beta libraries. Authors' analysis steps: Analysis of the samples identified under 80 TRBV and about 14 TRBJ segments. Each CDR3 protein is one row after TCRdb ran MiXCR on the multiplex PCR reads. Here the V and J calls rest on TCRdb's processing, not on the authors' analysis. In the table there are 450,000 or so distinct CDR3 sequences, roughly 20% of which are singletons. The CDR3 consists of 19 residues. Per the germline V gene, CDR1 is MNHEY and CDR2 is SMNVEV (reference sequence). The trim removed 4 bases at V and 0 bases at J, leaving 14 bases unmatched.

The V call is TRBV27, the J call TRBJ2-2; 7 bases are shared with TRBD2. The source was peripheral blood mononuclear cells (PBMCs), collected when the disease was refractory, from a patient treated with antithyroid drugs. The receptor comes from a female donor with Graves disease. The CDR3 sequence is CASSWGRARGSANTGELFF. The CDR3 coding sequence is TGTGCCAGCAGTTGGGGGAGGGCCCGGGGTTCCGCGAACACCGGGGAGCTGTTTTTT.